This T cell receptor beta chain was captured in a study of T cell repertoires in cytomegalovirus infection. Study-level information: Well-studied HLA-B-restricted CMV epitopes were used in the study alongside recently identified HLA-C-restricted ones. In public TCR beta signatures, there were indications of both CMV infection and matching HLA type.

From the reads, TCRdb called clonotypes with MiXCR, one entry per CDR3 protein. The table records fewer than 1,000,000 distinct CDR3 sequences, around 30% of them present only once. In regard to this clonotype: Its antigen is currently unknown.

The V gene lost 8 bases and the J gene lost 2 bases, with 6 bases spanning the gap. The germline gives CDR1 SNHLY, CDR2 FYNNEI. The CDR3 contains 11 residues. The chain carries TRBV2 and TRBJ1-2; no clear D gene. Sequences were derived from cultured CD8+ T cells from PBMCs, sampled from culture after CMV antigen stimulation. This TCR derives from a human donor in good health (CMV status not recorded). Some clones in this sample may be carry-over from other donors' samples. The CDR3 coding sequence is TGTGCCAGCGGGCAGAACTATGGCTACACCTTC. Residues: CASGQNYGYTF. Full variable domain (outside the CDR3, taken from reference TRBV2 and TRBJ1-2): EPEVTQTPSHQVTQMGQEVILRCVPISNHLYFYWYRQILGQKVEFLVSFYNNEISEKSEIFDDQFSVERPDGSNFTLKIRSTKLEDSAMYFCASGQNYGYTFGSGTRLTVV.